This T cell receptor (beta chain) came from a study of type 1 regulatory T cells. Study summary: T-allo10 is a Tr1-enriched, alloantigen-specific CD4 T cell product made in vitro. Study findings and constraints: Compared with non-Tr1 cells, Tr1 cells showed a narrower TCR repertoire.

Trimming pared 6 bases from V and 8 bases from J, leaving 8 bases between. The CDR3 loop spans 11 amino acids. Germline CDR1 reads MNHEY; CDR2 reads SVGAGI. TCRdb reprocessed the reads with MiXCR, giving one entry per CDR3 protein. The sample carries roughly 60,000 distinct CDR3 sequences, 62% recorded once. For this clonotype: Its antigen is unidentified.

The sequence was obtained from a human donor in good health. The V call is TRBV6-5, the J call TRBJ2-1; D is unclear. The source material was cultured non-Tr1 T cells, either the whole culture or a sorted T cell fraction (not recorded which). This chain's CDR3 is CASRSSDEQFF. The DNA of the CDR3 is TGTGCCAGCAGGTCCTCGGATGAGCAGTTCTTC.